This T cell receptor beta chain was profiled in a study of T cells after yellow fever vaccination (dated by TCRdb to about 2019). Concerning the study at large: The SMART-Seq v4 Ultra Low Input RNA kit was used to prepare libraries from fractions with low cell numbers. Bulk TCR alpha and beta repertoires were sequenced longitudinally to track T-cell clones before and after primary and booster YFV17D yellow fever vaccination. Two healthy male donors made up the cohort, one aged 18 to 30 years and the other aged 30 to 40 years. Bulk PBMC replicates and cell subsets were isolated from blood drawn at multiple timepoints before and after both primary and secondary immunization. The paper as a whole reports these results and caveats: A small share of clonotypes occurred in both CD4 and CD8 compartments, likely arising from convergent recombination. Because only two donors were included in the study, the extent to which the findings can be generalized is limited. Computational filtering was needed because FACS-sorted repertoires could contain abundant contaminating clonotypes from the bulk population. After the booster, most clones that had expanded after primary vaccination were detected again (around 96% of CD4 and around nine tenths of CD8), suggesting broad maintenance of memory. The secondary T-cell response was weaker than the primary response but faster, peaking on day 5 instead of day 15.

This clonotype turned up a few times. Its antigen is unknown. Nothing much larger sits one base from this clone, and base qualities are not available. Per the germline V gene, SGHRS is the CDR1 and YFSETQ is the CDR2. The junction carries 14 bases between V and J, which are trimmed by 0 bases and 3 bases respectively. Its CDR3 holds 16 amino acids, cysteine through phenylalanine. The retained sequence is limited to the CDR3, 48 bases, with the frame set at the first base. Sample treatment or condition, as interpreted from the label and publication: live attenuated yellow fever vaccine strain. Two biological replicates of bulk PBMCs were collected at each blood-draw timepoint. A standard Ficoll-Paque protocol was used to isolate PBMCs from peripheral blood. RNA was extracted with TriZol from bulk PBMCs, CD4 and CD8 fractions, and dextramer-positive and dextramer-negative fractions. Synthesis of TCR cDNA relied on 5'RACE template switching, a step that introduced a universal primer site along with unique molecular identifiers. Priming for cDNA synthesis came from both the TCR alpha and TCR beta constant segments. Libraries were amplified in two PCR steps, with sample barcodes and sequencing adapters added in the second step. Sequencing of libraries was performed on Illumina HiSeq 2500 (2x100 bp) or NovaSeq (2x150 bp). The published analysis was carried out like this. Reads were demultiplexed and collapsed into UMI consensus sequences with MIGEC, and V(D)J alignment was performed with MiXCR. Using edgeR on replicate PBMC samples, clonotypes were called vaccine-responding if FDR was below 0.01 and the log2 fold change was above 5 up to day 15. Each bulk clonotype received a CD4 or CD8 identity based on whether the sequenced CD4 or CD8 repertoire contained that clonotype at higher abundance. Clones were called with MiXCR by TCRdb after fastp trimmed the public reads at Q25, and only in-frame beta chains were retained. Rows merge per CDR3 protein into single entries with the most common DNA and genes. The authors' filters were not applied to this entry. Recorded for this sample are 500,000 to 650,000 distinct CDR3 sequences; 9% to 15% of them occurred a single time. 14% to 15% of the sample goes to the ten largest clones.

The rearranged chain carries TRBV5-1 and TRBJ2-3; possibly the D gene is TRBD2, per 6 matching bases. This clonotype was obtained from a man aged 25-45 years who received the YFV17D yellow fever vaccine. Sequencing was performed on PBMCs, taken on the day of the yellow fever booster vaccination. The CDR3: CASSLDWGRSTDTQYF. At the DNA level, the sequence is TGCGCCAGCAGCTTGGATTGGGGGAGGAGTACAGATACGCAGTATTTT.